One T cell receptor beta chain is described in this entry. These data come from a study of CD8 T cells in ankylosing spondylitis. The CDR3 sequence is 15 residues long. With 3 bases clipped from V and 4 bases from J, the junction kept 6 bases outside the gene matches. The V gene's germline CDR1 is KGHSH and CDR2 LQKENI. MiXCR, run by TCRdb on the 5' RACE reads, gives a single entry per CDR3 protein. The table lists about 240,000 distinct CDR3 sequences, 8% to 9.5% of them singletons. Input material: blood, either unsorted or a sorted T cell fraction (not recorded which). The receptor was derived from a male donor with ankylosing spondylitis or in good health (not recorded which). This sequence joins TRBV18 and TRBJ1-3, with 7 bases fitting TRBD1. The CDR3 DNA reads TGTGCCAGCTCACCCTCGGGACAGAACGGAAACACCATATATTTT. It yields the protein CASSPSGQNGNTIYF.